The clone carrying this TCR beta chain was counted a single time. This record belongs to a study of blood T cells in healthy people across ages. PCR was performed a second time for about 7 to 12 cycles using a sample-barcoded 5' primer and a J-beta primer mix. One entry per CDR3 protein results from TCRdb running MiXCR on the 5' RACE reads. The sample consists of 700,000 or so distinct CDR3 sequences, 40% to 50% of them appearing once. Germline V gene sequence: CDR1 SEHNR, CDR2 FQNEAQ (reference sequence). This CDR3 contains 15 residues. J gave up 7 bases and V 1 base, and 7 bases lay outside the gene matches.

This TCR came from an older man in good health. The sequenced sample consisted of blood. This chain uses TRBV7-9 with TRBJ2-1; 7 bases are shared with TRBD1. CDR3 residues: CASSLGDRVINEQFF. CDR3 bases: TGTGCCAGCAGCTTAGGGGACAGAGTAATAAATGAGCAGTTCTTC. The full variable domain, with the rest looked up from reference TRBV7-9 and TRBJ2-1, is DTGVSQNPRHKITKRGQNVTFRCDPISEHNRLYWYRQTLGQGPEFLTYFQNEAQLEKSRLLSDRFSAERPKGSFSTLEIQRTEQGDSAMYLCASSLGDRVINEQFFGPGTRLTVL.